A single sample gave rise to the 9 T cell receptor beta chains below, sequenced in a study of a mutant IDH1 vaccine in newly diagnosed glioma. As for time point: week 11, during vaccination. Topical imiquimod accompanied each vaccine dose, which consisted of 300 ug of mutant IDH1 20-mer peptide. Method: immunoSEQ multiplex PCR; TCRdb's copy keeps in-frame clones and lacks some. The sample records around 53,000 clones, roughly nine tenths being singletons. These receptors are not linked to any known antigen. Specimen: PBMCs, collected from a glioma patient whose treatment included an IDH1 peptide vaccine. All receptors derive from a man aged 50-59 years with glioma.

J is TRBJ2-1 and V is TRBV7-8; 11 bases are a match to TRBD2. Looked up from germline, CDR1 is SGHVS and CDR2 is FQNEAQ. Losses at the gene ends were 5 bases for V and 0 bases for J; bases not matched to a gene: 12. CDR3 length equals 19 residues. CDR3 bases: TGTGCCAGCAGCCCTAAGGATAGCGGGAGGGCGAGCTCCTACAATGAGCAGTTCTTC. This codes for CASSPKDSGRASSYNEQFF.

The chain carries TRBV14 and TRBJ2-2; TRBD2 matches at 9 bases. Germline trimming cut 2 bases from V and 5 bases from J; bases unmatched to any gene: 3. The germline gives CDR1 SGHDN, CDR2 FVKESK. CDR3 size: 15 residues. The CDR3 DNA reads TGTGCCAGCAGCCAATCTAGCGGGATTACCGGGGAGCTGTTTTTT. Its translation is CASSQSSGITGELFF.

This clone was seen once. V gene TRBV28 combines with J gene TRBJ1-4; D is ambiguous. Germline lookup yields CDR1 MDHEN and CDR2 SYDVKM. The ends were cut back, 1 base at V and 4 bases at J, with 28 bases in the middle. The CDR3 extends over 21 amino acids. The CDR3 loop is CASSLFGRQKGNSWVNEKLFF. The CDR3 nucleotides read TGTGCCAGCAGTTTATTTGGCAGGCAGAAAGGAAATTCGTGGGTTAATGAAAAACTGTTTTTT.

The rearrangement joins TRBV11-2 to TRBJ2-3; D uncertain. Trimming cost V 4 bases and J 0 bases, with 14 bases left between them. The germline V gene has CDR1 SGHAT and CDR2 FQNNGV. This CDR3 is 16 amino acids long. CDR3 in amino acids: CASSSRGSLSTDTQYF. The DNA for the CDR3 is TGTGCCAGCAGCTCCCGTGGTAGCCTGAGCACAGATACGCAGTATTTT.

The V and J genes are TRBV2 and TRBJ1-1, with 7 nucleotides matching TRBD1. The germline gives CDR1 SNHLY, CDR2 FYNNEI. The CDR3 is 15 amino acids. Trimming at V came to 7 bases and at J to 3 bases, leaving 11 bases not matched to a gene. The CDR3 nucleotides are TGTGCCAGCATCCCTGAACAGGGGAGGTACACTGAAGCTTTCTTT. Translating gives CASIPEQGRYTEAFF.

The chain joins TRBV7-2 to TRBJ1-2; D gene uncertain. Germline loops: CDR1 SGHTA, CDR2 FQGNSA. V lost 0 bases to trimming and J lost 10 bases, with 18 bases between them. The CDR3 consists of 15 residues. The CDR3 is CASSLAPTATVVYTF. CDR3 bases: TGTGCCAGCAGCTTAGCGCCGACGGCGACGGTTGTCTACACCTTC. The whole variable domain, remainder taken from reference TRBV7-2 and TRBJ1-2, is GAGVSQSPSNKVTEKGKDVELRCDPISGHTALYWYRQSLGQGLEFLIYFQGNSAPDKSGLPSDRFSAERTGGSVSTLTIQRTQQEDSAVYLCASSLAPTATVVYTFGSGTRLTVV.

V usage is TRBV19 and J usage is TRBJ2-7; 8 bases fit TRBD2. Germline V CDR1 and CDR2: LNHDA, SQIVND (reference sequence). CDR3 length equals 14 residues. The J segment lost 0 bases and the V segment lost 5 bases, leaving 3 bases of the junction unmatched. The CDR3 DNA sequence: TGTGCCAGTAGTCTTAGCGGGACCTCCTACGAGCAGTACTTC. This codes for CASSLSGTSYEQYF.

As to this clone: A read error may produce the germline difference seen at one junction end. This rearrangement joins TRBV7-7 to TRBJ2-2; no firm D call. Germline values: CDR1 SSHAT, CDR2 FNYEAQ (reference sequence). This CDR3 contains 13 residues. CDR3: CASSRKLTGELFF. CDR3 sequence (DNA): TGTGCTAGCAGCCGAAAGCTGACCGGGGAGCTGTTTTTT.

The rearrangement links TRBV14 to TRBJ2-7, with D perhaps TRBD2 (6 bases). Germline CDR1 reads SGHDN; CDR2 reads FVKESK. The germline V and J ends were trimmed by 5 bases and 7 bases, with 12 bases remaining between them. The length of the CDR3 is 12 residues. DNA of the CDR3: TGTGCCAGCAGCGCGGGGTTGGGAGAGCAGTACTTC. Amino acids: CASSAGLGEQYF.